Below are 18 T cell receptor beta chains sequenced from a single sample in a study of cytomegalovirus exposure and HLA in healthy donors. PCR involved 60 Vbeta and 13 Jbeta primers. Measured with immunoSEQ multiplex PCR; TCRdb has only the in-frame clones, and not every one. The repertoire holds about 54,000 clones, with about four fifths as singletons. What was sequenced was PBMCs. These receptors were obtained from a woman aged 18-29 years in good health and CMV-seronegative.

The rearrangement links TRBV4-2 to TRBJ2-2; TRBD2 aligns across 14 bases. This CDR3 region has 18 residues. With 2 bases clipped from V and 5 bases from J, the junction kept 7 bases outside the gene matches. Germline CDR1 reads LGHNA; CDR2 reads YNFKEQ. The CDR3 coding sequence is TGTGCCAGCAGCCAATCGGGACTAGCGGGAGTTGGTACCGGGGAGCTGTTTTTT. Its translation: CASSQSGLAGVGTGELFF.

The CDR3 reads CASSHRTGSQETQYF. The CDR3 coding sequence is TGTGCCAGCAGTCACCGAACAGGGTCCCAAGAGACCCAGTACTTC. The rearrangement uses TRBV27 and TRBJ2-5, with D perhaps matching TRBD1 (6 bases). The CDR3 loop spans 15 amino acids. The germline V gene has CDR1 MNHEY and CDR2 SMNVEV (reference sequence). The V end was cut by 5 bases, the J end by 1 base, with 14 bases between.

This clone was picked up one time. The chain uses TRBV28 and TRBJ1-2; D is unresolved. The CDR3 extends over 15 amino acids. Germline CDR1 reads MDHEN; CDR2 reads SYDVKM. V lost 3 bases and J 3 bases, leaving 14 bases between the germline ends. The CDR3 DNA reads as TGTGCCAGCAGTTTTGCCGCGAGCGGGGACTATGGCTACACCTTC. Translating it yields CASSFAASGDYGYTF.

The chain recombines TRBV18 with TRBJ2-1, with TRBD2 identical over 7 bases. Germline V gene sequence: CDR1 KGHSH, CDR2 LQKENI. V shed 6 bases and J 3 bases; nucleotides not matched to a gene: 5. The CDR3 contains 14 residues. The CDR3 region has the DNA TGTGCCAGCTCGGACGGGGGGTACTACAATGAGCAGTTCTTC. Translating gives CASSDGGYYNEQFF.

This clone was counted once. CDR3 in DNA: TGCGCCAGCAGCCTATCTTGGGAGGGTGCTAGCGGAGTGTACCAAGAGACCCAGTACTTC. Protein: CASSLSWEGASGVYQETQYF. This sequence joins TRBV4-1 and TRBJ2-5; 7 nucleotides agree with TRBD2. V lost 4 bases to trimming and J lost 0 bases; unmatched junction nucleotides: 20. CDR1 MGHRA and CDR2 YSYEKL come from the germline V gene. This CDR3 has 20 amino acids.

The J gene is TRBJ1-2, the V gene TRBV27; no reliable D call. CDR1 and CDR2 (germline): MNHEY, SMNVEV (reference sequence). V lost 5 bases to trimming and J lost 2 bases, with 9 bases between them. This CDR3 is built from 13 residues. In nucleotides, the CDR3 is TGTGCCAGCAGTACGACACCGAACTATGGCTACACCTTC. It yields the protein CASSTTPNYGYTF.

This chain links TRBV4-2 with TRBJ2-3, with 10 bases fitting TRBD2. Germline CDR1 LGHNA, CDR2 YNFKEQ. V lost 0 bases and J lost 6; bases outside the gene matches: 6. The CDR3 runs 16 residues. CDR3 DNA sequence: TGTGCCAGCAGCCAAGAACAAGCTAGCGGGAGTGATACGCAGTATTTT. Protein sequence: CASSQEQASGSDTQYF.

The chain uses TRBV15 and TRBJ2-5, with 10 bases that match TRBD1. The J call may not be correct, given that the DNA end is closer to TRBJ2-7. CDR3 size: 15 residues. CDR1 LNHNV and CDR2 YYDKDF come from the germline V gene (reference sequence). CDR3 residues: CATSRDKRTGGEQYF. Written as DNA, the CDR3 is TGTGCCACCAGCAGAGATAAACGGACAGGGGGCGAGCAGTACTTC.

The chain combines TRBV28 with TRBJ2-3, with D possibly TRBD2 on 6 matching bases. This CDR3 is built from 15 residues. Germline values: CDR1 MDHEN, CDR2 SYDVKM. V was trimmed by 6 bases and J by 3 bases, leaving 16 bases between them. The CDR3 coding sequence is TGTGCCAGCAGCTTCGGGACTTTCAATACAGATACGCAGTATTTT. Its translation is CASSFGTFNTDTQYF.

The genes are TRBV9 and TRBJ1-5, with 10 bases matching TRBD1. This CDR3 is 15 amino acids long. After removal of 4 bases from V and 3 bases from J, the junction contained 4 bases not matched to a gene. Per germline, CDR1 SGDLS and CDR2 YYNGEE. CDR3 loop: CASSPGQGPNQPQHF. CDR3 nucleotide sequence: TGTGCCAGCAGCCCGGGACAGGGGCCCAATCAGCCCCAGCATTTT.

The genes are TRBV6-4 and TRBJ2-1, with D possibly being TRBD2 (6 bases). The CDR3 is made up of 14 amino acids. Germline V gene sequence: CDR1 MRHNA, CDR2 SNTAGT. Between the trimmed V and J ends, which lost 5 bases and 8 bases, there was a span of 16 bases. CDR3 sequence (DNA): TGTGCCAGCAGTAACCTAGGAGGGCCCTATGAGCAGTTCTTC. Residues: CASSNLGGPYEQFF.

This clone has just a few counts. V usage is TRBV11-1 and J usage is TRBJ2-7; 7 nucleotides align to TRBD1. The CDR3 totals 14 residues. Germline CDR1 reads SGHAT; CDR2 reads FQDESV (reference sequence). V shed 8 bases, J shed 2 bases, and the junction held 9 bases outside the gene matches. The chain's CDR3 is CASGNPGQTYEQYF. CDR3 bases: TGTGCCAGCGGAAATCCGGGACAGACCTACGAGCAGTACTTC. Together with reference TRBV11-1 and TRBJ2-7, the CDR3 gives the full variable domain: EAEVAQSPRYKITEKSQAVAFWCDPISGHATLYWYRQILGQGPELLVQFQDESVVDDSQLPKDRFSAERLKGVDSTLKIQPAELGDSAMYLCASGNPGQTYEQYFGPGTRLTVT.

This chain uses TRBV27 with TRBJ2-1; 7 bases line up with TRBD2. V was clipped by 3 bases and J by 9 bases; unmatched bases: 8. The CDR3 is made up of 14 amino acids. Germline CDR1 reads MNHEY; CDR2 reads SMNVEV (reference sequence). CDR3 residues: CASSFLRERGEQFF. In DNA, the CDR3 is TGTGCCAGCAGTTTTTTGCGGGAGCGGGGTGAGCAGTTCTTC.

The rearrangement uses TRBV7-3 and TRBJ2-2, with TRBD2 identical over 7 bases. The germline CDR1 and CDR2 sequences are SGHTA and FQGTGA. V lost 8 bases and J lost 8; bases outside the gene matches: 11. The CDR3 has 14 residues. The DNA of the CDR3 is TGTGCCAGCTCCCCGGGGCTAGCGGTAGGGGAGCTGTTTTTT. Its translation is CASSPGLAVGELFF.

Details on this clone: The junction differs from germline at one of its ends, possibly a read error. V is TRBV7-8 and J is TRBJ2-6; maybe TRBD1 (5 bases). CDR3 length: 15 amino acids. Looked up from germline, CDR1 is SGHVS and CDR2 is FQNEAQ. CDR3 sequence: CASSLIGSGANGLTF. In DNA, the CDR3 is TGTGCCAGCAGCTTAATAGGTTCTGGGGCCAACGGCCTGACTTTC.

V is TRBV18 and J is TRBJ2-7, with 8 positions matching TRBD1. CDR1 and CDR2 (germline): KGHSH, LQKENI. With 3 bases clipped from V and 3 bases from J, the junction kept 7 bases outside the gene matches. The CDR3 contains 15 residues. DNA for the CDR3: TGTGCCAGCTCACCGGCGACAGGGGTACTCTACGAGCAGTACTTC. It specifies CASSPATGVLYEQYF.

The chain couples TRBV7-3 to TRBJ2-4; weak D call: TRBD2 (6 bases). The length of the CDR3 is 12 residues. V was trimmed by 3 bases and J by 8 bases, leaving 8 bases between them. Germline V gene data show CDR1 as SGHTA and CDR2 as FQGTGA. As DNA, the CDR3 is TGTGCCAGCAGCTTGGGGGGAGACATTCAGTACTTC. Amino acids: CASSLGGDIQYF.

V is TRBV5-1 and J is TRBJ2-7; 7 bases line up with TRBD2. Germline V lookup: CDR1 SGHRS, CDR2 YFSETQ. The CDR3 length is 14 residues. With 4 bases clipped from V and 0 bases from J, the junction kept 4 bases outside the gene matches. The CDR3 spells CASSPGTNSYEQYF. The CDR3 DNA sequence: TGCGCCAGCAGCCCCGGGACTAACTCCTACGAGCAGTACTTC.